This TCR beta chain was obtained from a study of breast tumors, draining lymph nodes, adjacent tissues. TCRdb re-analysed the multiplex PCR reads in MiXCR, keeping a single row per CDR3 protein. This sample carries 200,000 to 300,000 distinct CDR3 sequences, 30% of them seen once, and the ten largest clones take 0.85% to 1.2%. CDR3 length: 18 amino acids. With 7 bases removed from V and 7 bases from J, the gap between germline ends came to 31 bases. Germline loops: CDR1 DFQATT, CDR2 SNEGSKA (reference sequence). About this clonotype: No antigen is known for it. A read error may explain this, as a much larger clone is one base away.

Axillary draining lymph nodes of breast cancer patients supplied the node samples. Study conclusions and caveats: That most tumor T cells come from lymph nodes remained unproven.

The V gene is TRBV20-1, the J gene TRBJ2-2; D may match TRBD1 or TRBD2 (5 bases each). The TCR was taken from a female donor with breast cancer. Some clones in this sample may be carry-over from other donors' samples. The source material was axillary lymph node tissue. The CDR3 sequence: CSVTGPSSKAGRGGELFF. The DNA for the CDR3 is TGCAGTGTTACTGGACCCTCCTCCAAGGCGGGTAGGGGCGGGGAGCTGTTTTTT.